Shown below are 11 T cell receptor beta chains from a single sample sequenced in a study of T cell responses to AZD1222 COVID-19 vaccine. Repertoires were generated with immunoSEQ multiplex PCR, while TCRdb's copy carries only in-frame clones and drops some. The table shows 140,000 or so clones, with 90% to 95% occurring only once. The specimen comprised peripheral blood, sampled on day 0 of AZD1222 vaccination. These receptors were obtained from an adult in good health.

This clone came up once. The chain uses TRBV7-6 and TRBJ1-2; TRBD1 agrees at 10 bases. V lost 4 bases, J lost 3 bases, and 11 bases stayed unmatched. CDR1 and CDR2 from the germline V gene are SGHVS and FNYEAQ. CDR3 size: 17 residues. CDR3 nucleotides: TGTGCCAGCAGCTGCGCCCGGGACAGGGGCCACCACTATGGCTACACCTTC. Protein: CASSCARDRGHHYGYTF.

V is TRBV19 and J is TRBJ1-6, with D possibly being TRBD1 (5 bases). The germline V gene has CDR1 LNHDA and CDR2 SQIVND (reference sequence). The CDR3 runs to 15 residues. The germline V and J ends were trimmed by 6 bases and 2 bases, with 11 bases remaining between them. The CDR3 sequence is CASRNLGAYNSPLHF. CDR3 nucleotide sequence: TGTGCCAGTAGAAACTTGGGGGCCTATAATTCACCCCTCCACTTT.

The chain combines TRBV7-9 with TRBJ1-2; D gene uncertain. The CDR3 totals 15 residues. Germline V lookup: CDR1 SEHNR, CDR2 FQNEAQ (reference sequence). V lost 1 base, J lost 4 bases, and 13 bases lay in between. CDR3 nucleotide sequence: TGTGCCAGCAGCTTAGTCCGCGGAAGCTCCTATGGCTACACCTTC. It is translated as CASSLVRGSSYGYTF. Complete variable domain (other parts from reference TRBV7-9 and TRBJ1-2): DTGVSQNPRHKITKRGQNVTFRCDPISEHNRLYWYRQTLGQGPEFLTYFQNEAQLEKSRLLSDRFSAERPKGSFSTLEIQRTEQGDSAMYLCASSLVRGSSYGYTFGSGTRLTVV.

The genes are TRBV19 and TRBJ2-1; 10 bases align to TRBD2. This CDR3 has 19 amino acids. Trimming took 2 bases from V and 0 from J; bases not matched to a gene: 10. Germline V CDR1 and CDR2: LNHDA, SQIVND (reference sequence). The CDR3 coding sequence is TGTGCCAGTAGTATACTAGGGGGACTAGCGACTAGCTCCTACAATGAGCAGTTCTTC. Protein sequence: CASSILGGLATSSYNEQFF.

In this sample, this clone turned up a few times. V usage is TRBV6-5 and J usage is TRBJ2-2; TRBD1 aligns across 9 bases. The CDR3 runs to 15 residues. Trimming took 5 bases from V and 3 from J; bases not matched to a gene: 4. CDR1 and CDR2 (germline): MNHEY, SVGAGI. CDR3 in amino acids: CASSRQGVDTGELFF. The CDR3 DNA reads as TGTGCCAGCAGTCGACAGGGGGTGGACACCGGGGAGCTGTTTTTT.

The V call is TRBV19, the J call TRBJ1-4; D might be TRBD1 (5 bases). Trimming cost V 6 bases and J 8 bases, with 19 bases left between them. This CDR3 has 15 residues. CDR1 is LNHDA, CDR2 SQIVND, per germline (reference sequence). DNA for the CDR3: TGTGCCAGTAGGACCAGGGAATCGTTCGCGGAAAAACTGTTTTTT. It codes for CASRTRESFAEKLFF.

The chain is built from TRBV23-1 and TRBJ1-2; TRBD1 might be the D (5 bases). TRBV23-1 is treated as an ORF (open reading frame) with a function not yet certain. CDR3 length: 14 residues. Trimming cost V 6 bases and J 5 bases, with 16 bases left between them. The CDR3: CASSHHRDDYGYTF. The CDR3 region has the DNA TGCGCCAGCAGCCACCACCGGGACGATTATGGCTACACCTTC.

The chain has TRBV5-1 and TRBJ1-2; 11 bases align to TRBD1. V dropped 4 bases and J dropped 3; count of bases not matched to a gene: 8. CDR1 and CDR2 from the germline V gene are SGHRS and YFSETQ. The CDR3 runs 16 residues. In nucleotides, the CDR3 is TGCGCCAGCAGCGTGCGACCGGGACAGGGGGACTATGGCTACACCTTC. Amino acid sequence: CASSVRPGQGDYGYTF.

The V gene is TRBV4-2, the J gene TRBJ2-7, with TRBD1 identical over 8 bases. With 4 bases clipped from V and 4 bases from J, the junction kept 6 bases outside the gene matches. Germline assignment: CDR1 LGHNA and CDR2 YNFKEQ. This CDR3 is 14 amino acids long. In nucleotides, the CDR3 is TGTGCCAGCAGCCTGACAGGGGAGACGTACGAGCAGTACTTC. Protein sequence: CASSLTGETYEQYF.

This chain uses TRBV2 with TRBJ1-1, with 9 bases lining up with TRBD1. The junction had 8 bases not matched to a gene; V was cut back by 6 bases and J by 3 bases. Germline assignment: CDR1 SNHLY and CDR2 FYNNEI. The length of the CDR3 is 15 residues. CDR3 nucleotides: TGTGCCAGCAGGGACAGGGGACTAGGGTACACTGAAGCTTTCTTT. Translated, it gives CASRDRGLGYTEAFF.

In this sample, this clone turned up a few times. The gene calls are TRBV7-2 and TRBJ1-4, with 9 positions matching TRBD1. This CDR3 spans 14 amino acids. With 3 bases clipped from V and 8 bases from J, the junction kept 4 bases outside the gene matches. From germline, CDR1 is SGHTA and CDR2 FQGNSA. The CDR3 DNA sequence: TGTGCCAGCAGCTTTGGGACAGGGTCCGAAAAACTGTTTTTT. Translating it yields CASSFGTGSEKLFF.